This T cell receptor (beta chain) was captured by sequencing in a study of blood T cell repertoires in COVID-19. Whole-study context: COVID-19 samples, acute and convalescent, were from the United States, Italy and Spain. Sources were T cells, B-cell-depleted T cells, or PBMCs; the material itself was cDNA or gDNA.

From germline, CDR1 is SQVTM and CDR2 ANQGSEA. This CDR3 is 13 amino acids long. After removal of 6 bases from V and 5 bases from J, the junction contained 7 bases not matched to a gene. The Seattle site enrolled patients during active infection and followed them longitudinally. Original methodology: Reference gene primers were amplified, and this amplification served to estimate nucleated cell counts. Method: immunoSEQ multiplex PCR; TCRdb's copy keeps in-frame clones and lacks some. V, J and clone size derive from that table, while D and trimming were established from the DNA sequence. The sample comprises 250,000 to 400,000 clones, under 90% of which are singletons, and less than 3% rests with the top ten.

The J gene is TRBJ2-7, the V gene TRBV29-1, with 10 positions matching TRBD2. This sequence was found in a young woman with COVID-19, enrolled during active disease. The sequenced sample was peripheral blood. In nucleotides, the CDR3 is TGCAGCGTCCTAGCGGGAGTTAGGAACGAGCAGTACTTC. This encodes CSVLAGVRNEQYF.